Sequencing of this T cell receptor (beta chain) was carried out in a study of blood T cells in healthy people across ages. Study-level findings and limits: A strong correlation between TCR beta diversity and naive T cell percentage was seen. Roughly linear age-related decline in beta diversity appeared, significant by age 40.

This CDR3 contains 16 residues. Per the germline V gene, CDR1 is LNHNV and CDR2 is YYDKDF (reference sequence). The V gene end was trimmed by 5 bases and the J gene end by 6 bases; junction bases not matched to a gene: 13. The second PCR ran roughly 7 to 12 cycles with a sample-barcoded 5' primer and J-beta primers. Carrying 12 random nucleotides, a template-switch adaptor labeled each individual cDNA molecule. Each single sample gave us at least 3 million CDR3-containing paired-end reads. TCRdb independently ran MiXCR on the 5' RACE reads; one entry per CDR3 protein. The sample has approximately 800,000 distinct CDR3 sequences; under 80% are singletons. This clonotype was seen only a few times. Its target is not known.

The rearrangement links TRBV15 to TRBJ2-1; 7 bases map to TRBD1. This receptor was taken from a man between 25 and 39 years old in good health. The sample consisted of blood. The CDR3 here is CATSPYYRGVGNEQFF. CDR3 coding DNA: TGTGCCACCAGCCCTTACTACAGGGGTGTTGGCAATGAGCAGTTCTTC.